One TCR beta chain is described in this entry. Its antigen is not identified. Trimming shortened V by 2 bases and J by 6 bases, and 10 bases separated the two germline ends. Germline V gives CDR1 KGHSH, CDR2 LQKENI. The CDR3 is 13 residues long. PCR was performed using 60 Vbeta and 13 Jbeta primers. The assay was immunoSEQ multiplex PCR, and TCRdb's table has in-frame clones only and misses some. Among 45,000 to 65,000 clones, approximately 80% were seen once, and the ten largest hold approximately 3.4%. The data were obtained in a study of cytomegalovirus exposure and HLA in healthy donors. Study-wide context: The study's early data release held some 85 million unique TCRs from HLA-typed donors. General study points: Later analysis revealed greater clonal expansion in HLA-associated TCR beta chains than in equally common others. Later on, analysis showed that most CMV-associated TCR beta chains appeared to be HLA-restricted. Diagnosis of cytomegalovirus status made by the classifier reportedly showed high specificity and sensitivity.

The TCR originated in a woman aged 40 to 49 in good health and CMV-seropositive. Sequences were obtained from PBMCs. The V call is TRBV18, the J call TRBJ2-5; D remains ambiguous. CDR3 nucleotide sequence: TGTGCCAGCTCACCAAGCCTCGAGAAGACCCAGTACTTC. Its protein product is CASSPSLEKTQYF.